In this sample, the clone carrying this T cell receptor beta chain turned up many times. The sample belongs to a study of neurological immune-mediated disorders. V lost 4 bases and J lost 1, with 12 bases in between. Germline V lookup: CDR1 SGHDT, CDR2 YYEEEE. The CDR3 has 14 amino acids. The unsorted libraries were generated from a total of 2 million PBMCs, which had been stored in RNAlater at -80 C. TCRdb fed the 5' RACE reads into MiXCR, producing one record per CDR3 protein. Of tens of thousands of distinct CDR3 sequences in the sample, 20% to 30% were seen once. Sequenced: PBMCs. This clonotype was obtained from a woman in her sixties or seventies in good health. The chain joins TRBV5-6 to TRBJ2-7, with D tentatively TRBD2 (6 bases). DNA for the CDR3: TGTGCCAGCAGCGTGTTGGGGGGATCCTACGAGCAGTACTTC. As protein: CASSVLGGSYEQYF. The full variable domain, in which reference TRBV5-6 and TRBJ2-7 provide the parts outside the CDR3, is DAGVTQSPTHLIKTRGQQVTLRCSPKSGHDTVSWYQQALGQGPQFIFQYYEEEERQRGNFPDRFSGHQFPNYSSELNVNALLLGDSALYLCASSVLGGSYEQYFGPGTRLTVT.